The clone carrying this T cell receptor (beta chain) was seen only once. Its antigen is not known. The CDR3 loop spans 12 amino acids. The germline V gene encodes CDR1 SQVTM and CDR2 ANQGSEA. V lost 6 bases and J lost 1, with 10 bases in between. RNA was extracted and reverse transcribed into cDNA as the sequencing template. Assay used: immunoSEQ multiplex PCR; TCRdb lists only in-frame clones, some missing. The sample lists 150,000 to 200,000 clones; approximately 70% were seen once. The data are from a study of CD8+ T cells in alopecia areata. Findings of the study overall: TCR sharing across patients was less clear than in mice, possibly HLA-related. Compared with normal scalp, lesional scalp had higher clonality and more expanded CD8+ clones.

The chain couples TRBV29-1 to TRBJ2-7; no clear D. The input for sequencing was CD8+ T cells sorted from blood, taken at week 0. This TCR was sampled from a human donor with alopecia areata. CDR3 bases: TGCAGCGTGGGTCCTAAATCCTACGAGCAGTACTTC. Amino acid sequence: CSVGPKSYEQYF.